This T cell receptor beta chain emerged from a study of tumor-infiltrating lymphocytes in primary liver carcinoma (dated by TCRdb to about 2017). For the wider study: Of the five patients, three men and two women aged 30 to 69 years, four had hepatocellular carcinoma and one had combined HCC and intrahepatic cholangiocarcinoma. The five patients had tumors staged T1-T3 N0M0, with maximum diameters ranging from roughly 4.2 to 11 cm. Samples yielded roughly 3.5 to 7.13 million productive TCRbeta reads; read depth did not differ significantly between tissue types. For each liver tumor, the study sampled five regions along with adjacent normal tissue and blood, and applied TCRbeta repertoire sequencing, expression microarrays and whole-exome sequencing. A total of roughly 35 specimens from 5 patients, comprising some 25 tumor regions, 5 adjacent noncancerous liver tissues and 5 peripheral blood samples, were covered by TCRbeta repertoire sequencing. The 25 or so tumor region samples were profiled with Agilent mRNA microarrays so that TCRbeta repertoire diversity could be related to the local molecular phenotype. High reproducibility was observed for the technical replicate repertoires, with mean shared-clone rates approximately 0.92 and correlation coefficients above 0.95. What the authors observed across the whole study: Just about 8-25% of top clones turned up in all five regions of a tumor, which suggests spatial heterogeneity among tumor-infiltrating T cells. Pairs of tumor regions showed greater repertoire overlap (mean roughly 35%) than tumor-adjacent pairs (approximately 17%) or tumor-blood pairs (around 15%), which is consistent with antigen-driven expansion. Because sequencing covered only the TCR beta chain and unpaired alpha chains were not captured, true repertoire diversity is likely underestimated. A significantly larger repertoire fraction was made up by the top 250 clones in tumors than in blood (p = 0.039). Since the samples were bulk and unsorted, there was no way to compare CD4+ and CD8+ T cell repertoires. The study included only a few patients, and the authors note findings should be validated in a larger study.

A word on this clonotype: The specificity of this receptor is unknown. This may be a read error: a much more frequent sequence differs by one nucleotide.

Starting from approximately 460 ng total RNA, TCRbeta-specific cDNA was produced by reverse transcription with a constant-region primer and ProtoScript II reverse transcriptase. Three nested multiplex PCR rounds, following a slightly modified ARM-PCR procedure, were used to build the TCRbeta libraries. Multiplex TRBV1-TRBV30 forward primers and a Cbeta reverse primer were used in the first two PCR rounds, each of which was run for roughly 10 cycles. A final 25-cycle PCR with Deep VentR polymerase added sample barcodes and Illumina adapters. Before sequencing, amplicons between 200 and 500 bp were purified from gel using a QIAquick gel extraction kit. The TCRbeta amplicons were sequenced with 250-bp paired-end reads on an Illumina HiSeq 2500. Regarding the original processing steps: Quality trimming of reads was performed with Trimmomatic v0.33, and paired reads were merged with FLASH v1.2.11 so that full CDR3 sequences could be recovered. MiGEC v1.2.1b assigned V, D and J germline segments to the rearranged TCRbeta sequences. VDJtools v1.0.0 computed clonotype statistics and Shannon-Wiener diversity indices. To reduce sampling bias, subsequent analyses other than the diversity analysis used only the 250 most abundant clonotypes in each sample. The raw public reads went through TCRdb reprocessing: fastp at Q25, MiXCR clone calling, in-frame beta chains kept. Each record represents a unique CDR3 protein, reported with the most common genes and DNA among its rows. TCRdb assigned the V and J calls; the authors' analysis was not used. Here the sample has approximately 100,000 distinct CDR3 sequences; around 71% occur a single time. The ten top clones hold 9% to 15% of the sample.

CDR1 and CDR2 are read off the germline V gene as MNHEY and SVGAGI. Including cysteine and phenylalanine, the CDR3 has 13 amino acids. CDR3 DNA is the only sequence kept; it has 39 bases, read in frame from the first base. V is clipped by 6 bases and J by 3 bases, and the sequence between their germline boundaries is 11 bases long. Total RNA and DNA were co-extracted from around 20-30 mg of bulk tissue with the AllPrep DNA/RNA mini kit, without cell sorting. Between late 2015 and March 2016, about 5 patients in China with histopathologically diagnosed primary liver carcinoma had surgical resection. Patients had chronic HBV infection and were treatment-naive at sampling. Five spatially separated regions were sampled from each tumor: the superior, inferior, left-lateral and right-lateral poles, plus the tumor centre. Histology showed that every tumor sample contained more than 85% viable tumor cells. Pieces of fresh tumor and adjacent tissue were cut in half, with one half kept in RNAlater at -80 degrees C and the other half sent for histology.

This clonotype was sampled from a woman aged 55-70 years with primary liver carcinoma and hepatitis B virus infection. Sequencing was performed on liver tumor tissue from sampling region 2. Reading the label with the study, this specimen's cell subset or site is: tumor region T2, inferior pole. The sequence joins TRBV6-5 to TRBJ2-5, with the D gene not confidently named. The DNA reads TGTGCCAGCAGATGGATGCTGGAAGAGACCCAGTACTTC. The translation is CASRWMLEETQYF.